What follows are 16 T cell receptor beta chains derived from one specimen sequenced in a study of blood T cell repertoires in COVID-19. Produced via immunoSEQ multiplex PCR; TCRdb's table is partial and in-frame only. Of under 140,000 clones listed, roughly four fifths are singletons. Source material: peripheral blood. The origin of the receptors is a woman aged 60-75 years with acute or convalescent COVID-19.

The gene calls are TRBV4-3 and TRBJ1-4; D remains unclear. CDR3 length: 14 amino acids. The germline V and J ends were trimmed by 0 bases and 6 bases, with 8 bases remaining between them. CDR1 and CDR2 (germline): LGHNA, YSLEER. The CDR3 region is CASSQDRGYEKLFF. The DNA of the CDR3 is TGCGCCAGCAGCCAAGATCGGGGATATGAAAAACTGTTTTTT.

This rearrangement joins TRBV6-2 or TRBV6-3 to TRBJ2-3, with TRBD2 matching 10 bases. The length of the CDR3 is 16 residues. Trimming at V came to 5 bases and at J to 6 bases, leaving 11 bases not matched to a gene. CDR1 and CDR2 from the germline V gene are MNHEY and SVGEGT. CDR3 protein: CASSKLRAGGLDTQYF. As DNA, the CDR3 is TGTGCCAGCAGTAAACTTCGAGCGGGGGGGCTGGATACGCAGTATTTT.

This clone came up a few times. The V call is TRBV7-3, the J call TRBJ2-2, with D perhaps TRBD2 (6 bases). Between the trimmed V and J ends, which lost 5 bases and 5 bases, there was a span of 15 bases. CDR1 SGHTA and CDR2 FQGTGA come from the germline V gene. CDR3 size: 15 residues. CDR3 coding DNA: TGTGCCAGCAGCGTGGGGGACTTTGGAACCGGGGAGCTGTTTTTT. It encodes CASSVGDFGTGELFF.

The chain couples TRBV18 to TRBJ1-3, with 8 nucleotides matching TRBD1. This CDR3 is built from 15 residues. Germline V gene sequence: CDR1 KGHSH, CDR2 LQKENI. The V segment lost 5 bases and the J segment 3 bases; nucleotides outside the gene matches: 6. CDR3 nucleotides: TGTGCCAGCTCAGGTGGACAGGGCTATGGAAACACCATATATTTT. It translates to CASSGGQGYGNTIYF. The entire variable domain, with the rest obtained from reference TRBV18 and TRBJ1-3, is as follows: NAGVMQNPRHLVRRRGQEARLRCSPMKGHSHVYWYRQLPEEGLKFMVYLQKENIIDESGMPKERFSAEFPKEGPSILRIQQVVRGDSAAYFCASSGGQGYGNTIYFGEGSWLTVV.

This clone was detected only once. The genes are TRBV4-3 and TRBJ2-1; TRBD2 might be the D (7 bases). Trimming cost V 0 bases and J 4 bases, with 19 bases left between them. This CDR3 comprises 18 residues. In germline, CDR1 is LGHNA, CDR2 YSLEER. The CDR3: CASSQDPPGGGTYNEQFF. As DNA, the CDR3 is TGCGCCAGCAGCCAAGACCCCCCGGGGGGCGGTACGTACAATGAGCAGTTCTTC.

The chain recombines TRBV21-1 with TRBJ2-5; no DNA check was done on the table's D call, TRBD2. TRBV21-1 is a recognized pseudogene. There are 12 residues in the CDR3. In nucleotides, the CDR3 is TGTGCCAGCAGCACGGGGATAGAGACCCAGTACTTC. This gives the protein CASSTGIETQYF.

V and J are TRBV12-3 or TRBV12-4 and TRBJ1-5; TRBD1 matches 9 bases. With 5 bases clipped from V and 4 bases from J, the junction kept 0 bases outside the gene matches. There are 13 residues in the CDR3. DNA for the CDR3: TGTGCCAGCAGTGGGACAGGGAATCAGCCCCAGCATTTT. Translated, it gives CASSGTGNQPQHF.

For the CDR3, the DNA is TGTGCCAGCAGCACGGGACAGCTAGAGACCCAGTACTTC. Protein sequence: CASSTGQLETQYF. The chain employs TRBV5-8 and TRBJ2-5; 7 positions match TRBD1. CDR1 and CDR2 (germline): SGHTS, YDEGEE. CDR3 length equals 13 residues. The V gene end was trimmed by 4 bases and the J gene end by 4 bases; junction bases not matched to a gene: 4.

The chain employs TRBV29-1 and TRBJ2-5, with 7 bases lining up with TRBD1. The CDR3 has 14 amino acids. Germline lookup yields CDR1 SQVTM and CDR2 ANQGSEA. V trimming: 5 bases; J trimming: 4 bases; junction bases outside the gene matches: 10. CDR3 nucleotides: TGCAGCGTTTTAAAGGGGGCGTTGGGAGAGACCCAGTACTTC. Amino acids: CSVLKGALGETQYF.

This chain uses TRBV2 with TRBJ1-2; 7 bases align to TRBD1. The CDR3 is made up of 15 amino acids. Germline CDR1 and CDR2: SNHLY and FYNNEI. Trimming took 4 bases from V and 5 from J; bases not matched to a gene: 10. The CDR3 DNA is TGTGCCAGCAGTGTCGTCAAGGGGGCAGGGTATGGCTACACCTTC. Its translation is CASSVVKGAGYGYTF.

The chain has TRBV6-2 or TRBV6-3 and TRBJ2-7; the D is unclear. This CDR3 is built from 13 residues. Trimming pared 2 bases from V and 7 bases from J, leaving 12 bases between. Germline CDR1 is MNHEY and CDR2 is SVGEGT. The CDR3 coding sequence is TGTGCCAGCAGTTACATGAGGCCGGGTGAGCAGTACTTC. This gives the protein CASSYMRPGEQYF.

V gene TRBV19 combines with J gene TRBJ2-5; the match to TRBD2 covers 7 bases. This CDR3 contains 15 residues. The V gene end was trimmed by 5 bases and the J gene end by 5 bases; junction bases not matched to a gene: 11. Germline V gene sequence: CDR1 LNHDA, CDR2 SQIVND (reference sequence). The CDR3 DNA follows: TGTGCCAGTAGTGTCGGCGGGGGAGAGGGGGAGACCCAGTACTTC. This codes for CASSVGGGEGETQYF.

Written as DNA, the CDR3 is TGCAGCGTTGAACAGTCCTACTATGGCTACACCTTC. This gives the protein CSVEQSYYGYTF. V is TRBV29-1 and J is TRBJ1-2, with D uncertain. This CDR3 comprises 12 residues. V shed 2 bases and J shed 3 bases, with 7 bases lying between them. Germline CDR1 and CDR2: SQVTM and ANQGSEA.

The V call is TRBV7-7, the J call TRBJ2-5, with 7 positions matching TRBD2. This CDR3 is 17 amino acids long. The germline CDR1 and CDR2 sequences are SSHAT and FNYEAQ (reference sequence). The V gene end was trimmed by 1 base and the J gene end by 1 base; junction bases not matched to a gene: 9. The CDR3 is CASSLGANSGSQETQYF. CDR3 coding DNA: TGTGCCAGCAGCTTAGGGGCCAATAGCGGGTCCCAAGAGACCCAGTACTTC.

This chain uses TRBV7-9 with TRBJ1-2; D is unclear. There are 14 residues in the CDR3. The germline gives CDR1 SEHNR, CDR2 FQNEAQ (reference sequence). V lost 0 bases, J lost 2 bases, and 7 bases lay in between. The CDR3 coding sequence is TGTGCCAGCAGCTTAGCGGCGACAAACTATGGCTACACCTTC. Translation gives CASSLAATNYGYTF. The variable domain in full, with the rest retrieved from reference TRBV7-9 and TRBJ1-2, is DTGVSQNPRHKITKRGQNVTFRCDPISEHNRLYWYRQTLGQGPEFLTYFQNEAQLEKSRLLSDRFSAERPKGSFSTLEIQRTEQGDSAMYLCASSLAATNYGYTFGSGTRLTVV.

The rearrangement links TRBV6-2 or TRBV6-3 to TRBJ1-5, with D unclear. The CDR3 is 14 residues long. Trimming removed 2 bases from V and 5 bases from J, with 10 bases in between. Germline-derived CDR1 and CDR2 are MNHEY and SVGEGT. The CDR3 sequence is CASSYLEGYQPQHF. The CDR3 region has the DNA TGTGCCAGCAGTTACCTGGAGGGCTATCAGCCCCAGCATTTT.